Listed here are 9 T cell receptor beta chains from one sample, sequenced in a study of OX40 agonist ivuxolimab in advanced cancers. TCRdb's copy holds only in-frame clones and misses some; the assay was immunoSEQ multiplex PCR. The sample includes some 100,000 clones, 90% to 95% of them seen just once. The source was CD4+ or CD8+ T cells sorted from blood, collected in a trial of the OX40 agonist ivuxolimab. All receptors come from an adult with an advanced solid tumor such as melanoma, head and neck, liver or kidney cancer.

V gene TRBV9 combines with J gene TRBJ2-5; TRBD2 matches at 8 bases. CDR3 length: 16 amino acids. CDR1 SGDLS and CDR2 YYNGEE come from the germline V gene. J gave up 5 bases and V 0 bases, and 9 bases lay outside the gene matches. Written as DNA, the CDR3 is TGTGCCAGCAGCGTAGAGCCAAGCGGGAGTGTGGAGACCCAGTACTTC. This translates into CASSVEPSGSVETQYF.

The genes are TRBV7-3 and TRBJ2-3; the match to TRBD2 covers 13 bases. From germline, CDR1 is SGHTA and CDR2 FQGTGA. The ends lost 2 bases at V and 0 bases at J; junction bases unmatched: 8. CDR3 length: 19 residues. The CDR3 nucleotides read TGTGCCAGCAGCTTACTTGGGACTAGCGGGGCAACTAGCACAGATACGCAGTATTTT. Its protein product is CASSLLGTSGATSTDTQYF.

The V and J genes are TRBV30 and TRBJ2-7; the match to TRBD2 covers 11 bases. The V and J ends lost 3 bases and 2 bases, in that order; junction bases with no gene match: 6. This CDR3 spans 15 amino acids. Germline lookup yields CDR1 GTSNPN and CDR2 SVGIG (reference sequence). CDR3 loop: CAWSAGTSGTYEQYF. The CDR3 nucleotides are TGTGCCTGGAGCGCCGGGACTAGCGGTACCTACGAGCAGTACTTC.

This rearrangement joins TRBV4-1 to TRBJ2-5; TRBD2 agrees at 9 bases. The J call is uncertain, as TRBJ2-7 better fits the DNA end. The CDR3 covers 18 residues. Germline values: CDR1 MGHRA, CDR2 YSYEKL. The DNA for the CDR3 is TGCGCCAGCAGCCAAGTACTGGGGCTGGCGGGAGGGCCCTACGAGCAGTACTTC. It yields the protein CASSQVLGLAGGPYEQYF.

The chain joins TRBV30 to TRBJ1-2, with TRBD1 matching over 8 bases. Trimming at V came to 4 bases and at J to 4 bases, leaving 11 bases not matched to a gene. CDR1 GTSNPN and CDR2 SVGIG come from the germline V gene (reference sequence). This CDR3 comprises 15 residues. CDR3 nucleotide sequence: TGTGCCTGGACCCCGGGACAGGTTCTTCTCTATGGCTACACCTTC. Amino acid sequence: CAWTPGQVLLYGYTF.

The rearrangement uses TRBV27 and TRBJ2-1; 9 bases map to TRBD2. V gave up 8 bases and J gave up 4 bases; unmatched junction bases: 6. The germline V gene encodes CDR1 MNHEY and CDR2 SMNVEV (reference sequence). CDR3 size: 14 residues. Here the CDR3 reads CASGTSFLYNEQFF. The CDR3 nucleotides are TGTGCCAGCGGGACTAGCTTCCTATACAATGAGCAGTTCTTC.

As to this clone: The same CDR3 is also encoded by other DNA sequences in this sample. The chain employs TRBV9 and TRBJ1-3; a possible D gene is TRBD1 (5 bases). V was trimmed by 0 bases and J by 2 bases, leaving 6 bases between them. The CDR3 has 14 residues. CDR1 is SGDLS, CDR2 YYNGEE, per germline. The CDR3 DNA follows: TGTGCCAGCAGCGTAGGGGGGACTGGAAACACCATATATTTT. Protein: CASSVGGTGNTIYF.

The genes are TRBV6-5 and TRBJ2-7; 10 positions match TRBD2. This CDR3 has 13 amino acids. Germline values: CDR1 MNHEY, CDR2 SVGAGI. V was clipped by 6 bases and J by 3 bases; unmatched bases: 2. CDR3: CASRPSGSYEQYF. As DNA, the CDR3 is TGTGCCAGCAGGCCTAGCGGGAGCTACGAGCAGTACTTC.

The CDR3 spells CASSLDPGQGKGYTF. The DNA of the CDR3 is TGTGCCAGCAGCTTGGATCCCGGACAGGGGAAGGGCTACACCTTC. This rearrangement joins TRBV5-4 to TRBJ1-2; TRBD1 matches at 9 bases. Germline V CDR1 and CDR2: SGHNT, YYREEE (reference sequence). V was pared by 0 bases and J by 8 bases, with 8 bases of the junction left unmatched. The CDR3 covers 15 residues. Using reference TRBV5-4 and TRBJ1-2 for the parts outside the CDR3, the full variable domain is ETGVTQSPTHLIKTRGQQVTLRCSSQSGHNTVSWYQQALGQGPQFIFQYYREEENGRGNFPPRFSGLQFPNYSSELNVNALELDDSALYLCASSLDPGQGKGYTFGSGTRLTVV.